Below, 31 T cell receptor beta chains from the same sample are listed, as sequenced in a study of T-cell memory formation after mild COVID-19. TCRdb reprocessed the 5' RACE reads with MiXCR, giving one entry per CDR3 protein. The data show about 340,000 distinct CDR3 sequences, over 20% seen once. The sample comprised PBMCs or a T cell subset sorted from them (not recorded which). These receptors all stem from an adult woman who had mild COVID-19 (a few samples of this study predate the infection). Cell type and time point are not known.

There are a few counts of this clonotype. CDR3 DNA sequence: TGTGCCAGCAGCCAAAGGAGGCTAGCGGGGGGGAGAGATACGCAGTATTTT. Its protein is CASSQRRLAGGRDTQYF. The chain carries TRBV3-1 and TRBJ2-3; the match to TRBD2 covers 12 bases. This CDR3 is built from 17 residues. Germline CDR1 and CDR2: LGHDT and YNNKEL (reference sequence). V lost 2 bases to trimming and J lost 5 bases; unmatched junction nucleotides: 8.

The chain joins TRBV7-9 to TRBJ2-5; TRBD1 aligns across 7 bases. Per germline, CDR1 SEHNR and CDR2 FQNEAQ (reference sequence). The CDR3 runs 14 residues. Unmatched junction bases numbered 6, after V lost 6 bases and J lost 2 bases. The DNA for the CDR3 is TGTGCCAGCAGAAAACCGGGACAGCAAGAGACCCAGTACTTC. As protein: CASRKPGQQETQYF.

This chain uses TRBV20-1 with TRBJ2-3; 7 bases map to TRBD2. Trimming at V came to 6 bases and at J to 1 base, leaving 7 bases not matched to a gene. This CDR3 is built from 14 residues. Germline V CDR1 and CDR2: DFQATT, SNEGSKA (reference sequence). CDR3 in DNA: TGCAGTGCCCTGATAGCGGGCGGCACAGATACGCAGTATTTT. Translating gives CSALIAGGTDTQYF.

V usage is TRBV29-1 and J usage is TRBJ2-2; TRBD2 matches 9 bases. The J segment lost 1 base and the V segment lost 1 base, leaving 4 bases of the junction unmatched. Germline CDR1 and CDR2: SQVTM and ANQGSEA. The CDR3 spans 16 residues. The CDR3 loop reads CSVEGLADWNTGELFF. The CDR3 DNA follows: TGCAGCGTTGAAGGACTAGCGGATTGGAACACCGGGGAGCTGTTTTTT.

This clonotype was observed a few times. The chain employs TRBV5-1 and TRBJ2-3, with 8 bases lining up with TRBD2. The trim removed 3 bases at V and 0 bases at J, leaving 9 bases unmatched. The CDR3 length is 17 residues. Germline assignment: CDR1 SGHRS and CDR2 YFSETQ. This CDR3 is CASSSMGLAGSTDTQYF. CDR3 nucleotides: TGCGCCAGCAGCTCTATGGGCCTAGCGGGCAGCACAGATACGCAGTATTTT.

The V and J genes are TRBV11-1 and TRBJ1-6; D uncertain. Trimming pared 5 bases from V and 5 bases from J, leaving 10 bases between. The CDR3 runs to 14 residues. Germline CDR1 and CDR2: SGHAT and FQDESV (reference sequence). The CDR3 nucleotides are TGTGCCAGCAGCCGGACGGCGGATAATTCACCCCTCCACTTT. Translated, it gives CASSRTADNSPLHF. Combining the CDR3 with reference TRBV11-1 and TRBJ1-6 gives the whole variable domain EAEVAQSPRYKITEKSQAVAFWCDPISGHATLYWYRQILGQGPELLVQFQDESVVDDSQLPKDRFSAERLKGVDSTLKIQPAELGDSAMYLCASSRTADNSPLHFGNGTRLTVT.

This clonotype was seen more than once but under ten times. The CDR3 DNA reads as TGCAGTGCTAGACTCCAGGGCACAGATACGCAGTATTTT. Translating it yields CSARLQGTDTQYF. The chain carries TRBV20-1 and TRBJ2-3; D is unresolved. V was shortened by 2 bases and J by 1 base, with 7 bases between the two germline ends. The length of the CDR3 is 13 residues. The V gene's germline CDR1 is DFQATT and CDR2 SNEGSKA (reference sequence).

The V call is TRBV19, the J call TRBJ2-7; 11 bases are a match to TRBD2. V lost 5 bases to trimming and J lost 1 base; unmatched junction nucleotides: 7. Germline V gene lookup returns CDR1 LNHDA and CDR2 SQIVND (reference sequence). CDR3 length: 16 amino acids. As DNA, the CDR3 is TGTGCCAGTAGTTACGGGACTAGCGGCGTTTCCTACGAGCAGTACTTC. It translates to CASSYGTSGVSYEQYF.

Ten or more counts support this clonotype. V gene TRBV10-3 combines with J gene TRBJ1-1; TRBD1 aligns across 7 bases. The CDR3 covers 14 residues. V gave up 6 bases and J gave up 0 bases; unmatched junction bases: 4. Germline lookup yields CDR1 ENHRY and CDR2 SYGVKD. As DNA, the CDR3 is TGTGCCATCAGACCCAGGGGGATGAACACTGAAGCTTTCTTT. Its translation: CAIRPRGMNTEAFF.

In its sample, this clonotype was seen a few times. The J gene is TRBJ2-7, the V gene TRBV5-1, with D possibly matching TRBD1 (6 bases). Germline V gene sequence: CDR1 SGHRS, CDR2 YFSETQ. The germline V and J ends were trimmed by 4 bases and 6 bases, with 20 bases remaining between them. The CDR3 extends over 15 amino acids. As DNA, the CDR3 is TGCGCCAGCAGCCCCCCCTCAGGGGTAGGAAGCGAGCAGTACTTC. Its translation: CASSPPSGVGSEQYF.

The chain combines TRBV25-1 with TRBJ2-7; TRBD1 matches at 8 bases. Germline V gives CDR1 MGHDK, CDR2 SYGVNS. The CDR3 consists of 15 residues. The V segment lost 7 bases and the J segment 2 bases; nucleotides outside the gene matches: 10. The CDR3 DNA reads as TGTGCCAGCACCCACGGACAGGGAGTGACCTACGAGCAGTACTTC. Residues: CASTHGQGVTYEQYF.

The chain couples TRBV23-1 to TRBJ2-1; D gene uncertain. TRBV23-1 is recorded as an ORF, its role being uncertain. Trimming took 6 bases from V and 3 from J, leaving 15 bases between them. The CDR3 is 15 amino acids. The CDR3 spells CASRTTATFYNEQFF. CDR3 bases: TGCGCCAGCAGGACGACCGCGACCTTCTACAATGAGCAGTTCTTC.

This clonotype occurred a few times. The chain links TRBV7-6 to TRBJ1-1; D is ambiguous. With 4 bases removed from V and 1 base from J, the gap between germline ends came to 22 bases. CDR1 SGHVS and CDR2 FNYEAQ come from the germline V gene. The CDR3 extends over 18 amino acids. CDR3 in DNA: TGTGCCAGCAGCTCCCCGCCCCCACTCAGGTATCGGAACACTGAAGCTTTCTTT. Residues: CASSSPPPLRYRNTEAFF.

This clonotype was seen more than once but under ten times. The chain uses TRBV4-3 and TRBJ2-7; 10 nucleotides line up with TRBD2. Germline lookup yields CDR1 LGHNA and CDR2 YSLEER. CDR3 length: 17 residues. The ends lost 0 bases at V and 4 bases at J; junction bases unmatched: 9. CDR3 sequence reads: CASSQDPVAGGSYEQYF. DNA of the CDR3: TGCGCCAGCAGCCAAGATCCCGTAGCGGGAGGTAGTTACGAGCAGTACTTC.

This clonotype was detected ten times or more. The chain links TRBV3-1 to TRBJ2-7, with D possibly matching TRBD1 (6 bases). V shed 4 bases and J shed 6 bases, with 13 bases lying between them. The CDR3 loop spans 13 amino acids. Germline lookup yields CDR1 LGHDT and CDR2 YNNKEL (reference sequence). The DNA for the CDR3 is TGTGCCAGCAGCCCCGTGGCCAGGGGCGAGCAGTACTTC. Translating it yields CASSPVARGEQYF.

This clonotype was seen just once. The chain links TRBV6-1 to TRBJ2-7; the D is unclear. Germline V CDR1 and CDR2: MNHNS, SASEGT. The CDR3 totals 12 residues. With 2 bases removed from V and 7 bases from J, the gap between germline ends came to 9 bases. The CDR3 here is CASSETEGEQYF. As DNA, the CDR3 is TGTGCCAGCAGTGAAACGGAAGGGGAGCAGTACTTC.

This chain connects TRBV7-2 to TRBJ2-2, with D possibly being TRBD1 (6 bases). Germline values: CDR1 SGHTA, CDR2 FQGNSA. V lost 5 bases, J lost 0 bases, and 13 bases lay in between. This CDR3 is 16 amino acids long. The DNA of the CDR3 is TGTGCCAGCAGCGATCGACAGGATTCGAACACCGGGGAGCTGTTTTTT. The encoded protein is CASSDRQDSNTGELFF. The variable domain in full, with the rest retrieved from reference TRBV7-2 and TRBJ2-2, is GAGVSQSPSNKVTEKGKDVELRCDPISGHTALYWYRQSLGQGLEFLIYFQGNSAPDKSGLPSDRFSAERTGGSVSTLTIQRTQQEDSAVYLCASSDRQDSNTGELFFGEGSRLTVL.

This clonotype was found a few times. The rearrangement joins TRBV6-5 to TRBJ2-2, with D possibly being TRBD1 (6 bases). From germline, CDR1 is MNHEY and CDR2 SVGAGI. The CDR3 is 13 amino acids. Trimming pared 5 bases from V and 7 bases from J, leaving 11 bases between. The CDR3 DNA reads TGTGCCAGCAGTCGCACAGGGTACGGGGAGCTGTTTTTT. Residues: CASSRTGYGELFF.

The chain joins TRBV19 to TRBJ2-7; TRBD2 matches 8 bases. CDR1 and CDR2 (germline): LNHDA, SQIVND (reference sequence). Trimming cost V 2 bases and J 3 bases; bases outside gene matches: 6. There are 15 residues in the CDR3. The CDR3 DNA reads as TGTGCCAGTAGTATATTTGCGGGGGGCATCTACGAGCAGTACTTC. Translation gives CASSIFAGGIYEQYF.

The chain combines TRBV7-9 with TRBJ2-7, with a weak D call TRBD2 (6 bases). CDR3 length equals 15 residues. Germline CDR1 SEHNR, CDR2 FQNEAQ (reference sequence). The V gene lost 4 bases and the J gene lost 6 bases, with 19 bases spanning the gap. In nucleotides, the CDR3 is TGTGCCAGCAGCTCGTCCCGGGACTTCTCCCTCGAGCAGTACTTC. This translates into CASSSSRDFSLEQYF.

This CDR3 reads CASSLTDPGTGYTDTQYF. As DNA, the CDR3 is TGTGCCAGCAGCCTGACCGACCCCGGGACAGGTTACACAGATACGCAGTATTTT. J is TRBJ2-3 and V is TRBV14, with 8 bases fitting TRBD1. The CDR3 is made up of 18 amino acids. V was pared by 4 bases and J by 2 bases, with 14 bases of the junction left unmatched. Germline V gives CDR1 SGHDN, CDR2 FVKESK. Full variable domain (missing parts from reference TRBV14 and TRBJ2-3): EAGVTQFPSHSVIEKGQTVTLRCDPISGHDNLYWYRRVMGKEIKFLLHFVKESKQDESGMPNNRFLAERTGGTYSTLKVQPAELEDSGVYFCASSLTDPGTGYTDTQYFGPGTRLTVL.

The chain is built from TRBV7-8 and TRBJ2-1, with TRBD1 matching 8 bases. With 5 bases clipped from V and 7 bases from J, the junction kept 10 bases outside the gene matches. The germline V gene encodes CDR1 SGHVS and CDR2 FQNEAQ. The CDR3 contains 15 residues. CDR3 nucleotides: TGTGCCAGCAGCCCATGGACAGGGATAGGGAATGAGCAGTTCTTC. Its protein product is CASSPWTGIGNEQFF.

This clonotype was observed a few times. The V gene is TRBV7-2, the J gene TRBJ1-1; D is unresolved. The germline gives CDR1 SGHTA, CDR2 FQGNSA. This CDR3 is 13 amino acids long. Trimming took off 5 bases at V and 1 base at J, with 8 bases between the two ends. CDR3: CASSVGENTEAFF. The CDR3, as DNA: TGTGCCAGCAGCGTTGGAGAGAACACTGAAGCTTTCTTT. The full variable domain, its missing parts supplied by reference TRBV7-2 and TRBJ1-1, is GAGVSQSPSNKVTEKGKDVELRCDPISGHTALYWYRQSLGQGLEFLIYFQGNSAPDKSGLPSDRFSAERTGGSVSTLTIQRTQQEDSAVYLCASSVGENTEAFFGQGTRLTVV.

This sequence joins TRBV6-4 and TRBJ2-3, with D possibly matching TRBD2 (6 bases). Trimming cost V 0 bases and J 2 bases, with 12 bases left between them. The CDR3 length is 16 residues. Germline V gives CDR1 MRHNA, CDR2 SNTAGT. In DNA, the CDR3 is TGTGCCAGCAGTGACTCCTCATCGGGAGACACAGATACGCAGTATTTT. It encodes CASSDSSSGDTDTQYF.

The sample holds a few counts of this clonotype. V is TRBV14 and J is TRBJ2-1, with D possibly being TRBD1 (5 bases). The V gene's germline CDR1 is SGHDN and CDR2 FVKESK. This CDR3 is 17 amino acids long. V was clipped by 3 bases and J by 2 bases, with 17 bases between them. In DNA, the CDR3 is TGTGCCAGCAGCCACCCTGGGGCGACAGAACCCTACAATGAGCAGTTCTTC. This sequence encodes CASSHPGATEPYNEQFF.

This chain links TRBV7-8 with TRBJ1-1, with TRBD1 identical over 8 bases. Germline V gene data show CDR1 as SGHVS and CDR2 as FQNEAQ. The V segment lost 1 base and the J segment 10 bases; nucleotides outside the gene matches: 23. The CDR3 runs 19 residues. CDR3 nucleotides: TGTGCCAGCAGCTTAGATTTATTTAATTGGACAGGGTTTCTCAAAGGAGCTTTCTTT. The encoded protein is CASSLDLFNWTGFLKGAFF.

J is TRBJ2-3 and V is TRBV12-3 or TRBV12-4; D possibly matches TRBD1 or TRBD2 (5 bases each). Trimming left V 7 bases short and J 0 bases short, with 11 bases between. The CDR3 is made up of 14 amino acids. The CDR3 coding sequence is TGTGCCAGCAACCCGGGGCCTAGCACAGATACGCAGTATTTT. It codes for CASNPGPSTDTQYF.

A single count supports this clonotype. CDR3 region: CSVETGGNIQYF. DNA for the CDR3: TGCAGCGTTGAGACAGGGGGGAACATTCAGTACTTC. The chain carries TRBV29-1 and TRBJ2-4; 9 positions match TRBD1. The CDR3 has 12 amino acids. J lost 7 bases, V lost 3 bases, and 1 base had no gene match. Germline V gives CDR1 SQVTM, CDR2 ANQGSEA.

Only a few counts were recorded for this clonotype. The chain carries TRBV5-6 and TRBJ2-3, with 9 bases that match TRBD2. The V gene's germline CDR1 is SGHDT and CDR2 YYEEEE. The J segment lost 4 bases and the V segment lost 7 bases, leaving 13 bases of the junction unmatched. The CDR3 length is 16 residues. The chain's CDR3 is CASFIWGSGGPDTQYF. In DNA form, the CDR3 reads TGTGCCAGCTTCATCTGGGGTAGCGGGGGCCCAGATACGCAGTATTTT.

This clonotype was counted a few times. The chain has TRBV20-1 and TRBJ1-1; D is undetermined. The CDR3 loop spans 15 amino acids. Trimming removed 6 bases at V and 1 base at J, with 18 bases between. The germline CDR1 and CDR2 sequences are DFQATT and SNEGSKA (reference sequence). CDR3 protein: CSARPWYRQNTEAFF. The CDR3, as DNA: TGCAGTGCCAGACCCTGGTACAGACAGAACACTGAAGCTTTCTTT.

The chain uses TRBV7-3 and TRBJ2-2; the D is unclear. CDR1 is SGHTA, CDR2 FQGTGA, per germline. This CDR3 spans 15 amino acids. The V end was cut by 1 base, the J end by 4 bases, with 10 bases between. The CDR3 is CASSLRGSSTGELFF. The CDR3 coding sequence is TGTGCCAGCAGCTTAAGGGGAAGCTCCACCGGGGAGCTGTTTTTT.